This record looks at one T cell receptor (beta chain) sequence and its context. The sample comes from a study of blood T cell repertoires in COVID-19. Study as a whole: Donors in the United States, Italy and Spain gave samples during acute or convalescent COVID-19. PBMCs, B-cell-depleted T cells, or T cells were the source of the cDNA or gDNA that made up the material.

In the study's own analysis: Researchers report that nucleated cell counts were estimated from reference gene primer amplification. Assay used: immunoSEQ multiplex PCR; TCRdb lists only in-frame clones, some missing. The V and J calls and clone size were taken over from that table, and D and trimming were inferred from the DNA. This sample yields fewer than 150,000 clones, of which around nine tenths are seen a single time; approximately 4% belongs to the top ten. The CDR3 loop spans 14 amino acids. Germline loops: CDR1 SGHTA, CDR2 FQGNSA. V was cut by 5 bases and J by 0 bases, with 5 bases left in between.

The chain is built from TRBV7-2 and TRBJ1-6; D unresolved. This TCR was recovered from a woman in her thirties or forties with acute or convalescent COVID-19. What was sequenced was peripheral blood. The chain's CDR3 is CASSGSSYNSPLHF. Here the CDR3 DNA reads TGTGCCAGCAGCGGGAGCTCCTATAATTCACCCCTCCACTTT.